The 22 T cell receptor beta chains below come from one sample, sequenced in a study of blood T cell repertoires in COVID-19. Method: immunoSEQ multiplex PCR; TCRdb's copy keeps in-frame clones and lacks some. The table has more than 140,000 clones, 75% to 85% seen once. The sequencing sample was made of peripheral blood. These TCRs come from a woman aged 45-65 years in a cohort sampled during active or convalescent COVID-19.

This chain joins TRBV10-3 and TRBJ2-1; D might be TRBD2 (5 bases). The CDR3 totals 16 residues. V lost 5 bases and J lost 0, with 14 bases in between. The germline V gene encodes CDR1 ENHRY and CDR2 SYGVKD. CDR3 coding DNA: TGTGCCATCAGTCGACTGGCCGGGGTCTCCTACAATGAGCAGTTCTTC. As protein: CAISRLAGVSYNEQFF.

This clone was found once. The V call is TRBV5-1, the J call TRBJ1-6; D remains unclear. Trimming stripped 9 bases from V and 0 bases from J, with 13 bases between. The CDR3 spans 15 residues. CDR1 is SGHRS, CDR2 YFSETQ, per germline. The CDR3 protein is CATRPESSYNSPLHF. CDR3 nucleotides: TGCGCCACCCGCCCAGAAAGCTCCTATAATTCACCCCTCCACTTT.

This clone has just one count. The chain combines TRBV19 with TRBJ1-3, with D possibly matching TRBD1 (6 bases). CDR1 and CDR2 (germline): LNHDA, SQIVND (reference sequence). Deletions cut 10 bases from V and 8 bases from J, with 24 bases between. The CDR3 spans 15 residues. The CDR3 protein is CATRITGIGIDTIYF. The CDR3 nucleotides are TGTGCCACCCGGATTACAGGGATAGGTATAGACACCATATATTTT.

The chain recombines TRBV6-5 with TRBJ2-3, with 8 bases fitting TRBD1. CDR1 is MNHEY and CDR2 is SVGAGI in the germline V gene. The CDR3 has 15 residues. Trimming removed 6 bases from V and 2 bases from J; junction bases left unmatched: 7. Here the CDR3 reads CASREVQGVTDTQYF. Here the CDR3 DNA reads TGTGCCAGCAGGGAGGTACAGGGGGTCACAGATACGCAGTATTTT.

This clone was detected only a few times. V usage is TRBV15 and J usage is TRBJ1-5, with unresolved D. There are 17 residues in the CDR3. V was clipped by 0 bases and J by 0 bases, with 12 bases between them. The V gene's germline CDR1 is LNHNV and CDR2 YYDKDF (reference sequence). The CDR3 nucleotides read TGTGCCACCAGCAGAGATGATGCGGGTCATAGCAATCAGCCCCAGCATTTT. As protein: CATSRDDAGHSNQPQHF.

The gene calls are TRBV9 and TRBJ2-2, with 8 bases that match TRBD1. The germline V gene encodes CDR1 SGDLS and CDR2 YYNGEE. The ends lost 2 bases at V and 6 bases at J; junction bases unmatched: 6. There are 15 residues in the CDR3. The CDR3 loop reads CASSVAGGGAGELFF. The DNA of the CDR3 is TGTGCCAGCAGCGTTGCAGGGGGCGGGGCCGGGGAGCTGTTTTTT.

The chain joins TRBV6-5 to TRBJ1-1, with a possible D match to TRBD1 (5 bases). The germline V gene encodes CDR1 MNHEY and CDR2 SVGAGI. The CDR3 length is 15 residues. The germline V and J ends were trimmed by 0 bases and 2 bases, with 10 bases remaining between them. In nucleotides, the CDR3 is TGTGCCAGCAGTTACTCGTTTACAGGAAACACTGAAGCTTTCTTT. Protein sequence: CASSYSFTGNTEAFF.

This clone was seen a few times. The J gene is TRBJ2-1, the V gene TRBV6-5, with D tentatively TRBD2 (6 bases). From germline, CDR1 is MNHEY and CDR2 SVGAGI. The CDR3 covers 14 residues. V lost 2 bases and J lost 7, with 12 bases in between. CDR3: CASSYRLGKNEQFF. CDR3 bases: TGTGCCAGCAGTTACCGACTAGGGAAGAATGAGCAGTTCTTC.

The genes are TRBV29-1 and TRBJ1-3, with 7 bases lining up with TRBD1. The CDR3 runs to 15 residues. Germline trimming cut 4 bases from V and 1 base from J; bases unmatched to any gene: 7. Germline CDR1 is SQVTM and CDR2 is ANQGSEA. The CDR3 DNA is TGCAGCGTTGGTATAGGGACAGCTTCTGGAAACACCATATATTTT. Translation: CSVGIGTASGNTIYF.

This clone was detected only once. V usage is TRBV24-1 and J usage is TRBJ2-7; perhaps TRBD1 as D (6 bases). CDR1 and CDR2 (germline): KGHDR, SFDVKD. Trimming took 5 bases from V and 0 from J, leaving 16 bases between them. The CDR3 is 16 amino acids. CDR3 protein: CATSALYRTDSYEQYF. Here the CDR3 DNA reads TGTGCCACCAGTGCCCTTTATCGGACAGACTCCTACGAGCAGTACTTC.

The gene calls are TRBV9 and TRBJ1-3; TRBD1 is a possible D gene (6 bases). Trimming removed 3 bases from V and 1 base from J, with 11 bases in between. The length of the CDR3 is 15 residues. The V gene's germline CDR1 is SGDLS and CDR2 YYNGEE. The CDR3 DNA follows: TGTGCCAGCAGCGCGGCGGGGGCGTCTGGAAACACCATATATTTT. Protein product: CASSAAGASGNTIYF. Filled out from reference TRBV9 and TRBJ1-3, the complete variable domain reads DSGVTQTPKHLITATGQRVTLRCSPRSGDLSVYWYQQSLDQGLQFLIQYYNGEERAKGNILERFSAQQFPDLHSELNLSSLELGDSALYFCASSAAGASGNTIYFGEGSWLTVV.

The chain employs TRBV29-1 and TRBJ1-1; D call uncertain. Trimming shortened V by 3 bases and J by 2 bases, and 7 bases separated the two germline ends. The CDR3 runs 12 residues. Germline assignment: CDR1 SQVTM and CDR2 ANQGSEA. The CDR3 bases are TGCAGCGTTGATCGGGTCAACACTGAAGCTTTCTTT. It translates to CSVDRVNTEAFF. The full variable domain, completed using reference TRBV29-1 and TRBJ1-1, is SAVISQKPSRDICQRGTSLTIQCQVDSQVTMMFWYRQQPGQSLTLIATANQGSEATYESGFVIDKFPISRPNLTFSTLTVSNMSPEDSSIYLCSVDRVNTEAFFGQGTRLTVV.

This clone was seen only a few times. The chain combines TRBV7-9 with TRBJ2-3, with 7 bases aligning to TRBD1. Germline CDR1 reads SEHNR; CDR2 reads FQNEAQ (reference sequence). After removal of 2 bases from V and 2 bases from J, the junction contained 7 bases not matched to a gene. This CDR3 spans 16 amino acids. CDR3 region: CASSLNAGGVTDTQYF. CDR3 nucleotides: TGTGCCAGCAGCTTAAATGCAGGGGGAGTCACAGATACGCAGTATTTT.

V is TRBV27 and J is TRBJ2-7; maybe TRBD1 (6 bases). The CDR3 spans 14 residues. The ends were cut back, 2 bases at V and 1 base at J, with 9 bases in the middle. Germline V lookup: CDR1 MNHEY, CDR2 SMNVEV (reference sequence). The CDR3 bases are TGTGCCAGCAGTTTAAACAGGGCTTCCTACGAGCAGTACTTC. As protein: CASSLNRASYEQYF.

The chain's CDR3 is CASSRSGEAFF. The CDR3 DNA sequence: TGTGCCAGCAGTAGGTCCGGGGAAGCTTTCTTT. The chain recombines TRBV25-1 with TRBJ1-1; D uncertain. The V end lost 5 bases, the J end lost 8 bases, and 9 bases lay between the germline ends. The CDR3 sequence is 11 residues long. Germline CDR1 MGHDK, CDR2 SYGVNS.

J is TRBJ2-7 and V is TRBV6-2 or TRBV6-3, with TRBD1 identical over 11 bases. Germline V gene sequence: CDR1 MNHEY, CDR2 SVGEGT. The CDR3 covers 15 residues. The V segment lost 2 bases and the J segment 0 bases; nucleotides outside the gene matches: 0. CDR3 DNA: TGTGCCAGCAGTTACGGGACAGGGGGCTCCTACGAGCAGTACTTC. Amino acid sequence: CASSYGTGGSYEQYF.

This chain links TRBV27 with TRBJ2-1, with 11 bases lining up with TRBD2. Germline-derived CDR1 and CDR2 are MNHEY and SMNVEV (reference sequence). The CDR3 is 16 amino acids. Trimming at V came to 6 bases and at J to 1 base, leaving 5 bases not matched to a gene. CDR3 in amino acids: CASSWASGGSYNEQFF. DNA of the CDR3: TGTGCCAGCAGCTGGGCTAGCGGGGGGTCCTACAATGAGCAGTTCTTC.

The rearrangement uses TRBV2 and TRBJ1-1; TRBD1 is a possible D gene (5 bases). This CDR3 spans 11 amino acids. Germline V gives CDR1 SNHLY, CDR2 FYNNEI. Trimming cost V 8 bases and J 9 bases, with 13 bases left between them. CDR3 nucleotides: TGTGCCAGCCATGACCAGGGTCAAGCTTTCTTT. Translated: CASHDQGQAFF.

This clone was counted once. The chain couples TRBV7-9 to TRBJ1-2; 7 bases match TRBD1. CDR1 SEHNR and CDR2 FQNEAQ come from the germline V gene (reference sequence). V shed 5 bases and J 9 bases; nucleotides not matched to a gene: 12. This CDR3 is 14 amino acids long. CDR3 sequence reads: CASSVRQGYDRYTF. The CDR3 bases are TGTGCCAGCAGCGTCAGACAGGGATATGATCGCTACACCTTC.

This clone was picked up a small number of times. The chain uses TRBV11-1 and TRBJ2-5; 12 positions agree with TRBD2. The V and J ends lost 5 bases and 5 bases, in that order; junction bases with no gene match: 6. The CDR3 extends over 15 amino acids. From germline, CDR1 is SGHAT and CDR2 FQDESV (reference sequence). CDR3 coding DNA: TGTGCCAGCAGCGGCGGCCTAGCGGGGGGGGAGACCCAGTACTTC. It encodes CASSGGLAGGETQYF.

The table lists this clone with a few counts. Here the CDR3 DNA reads TGCGCCAGCAGCTTGGGGACAGGGAATAGGGATGAGCAGTTCTTC. Translated: CASSLGTGNRDEQFF. This chain joins TRBV5-1 and TRBJ2-1; TRBD1 matches at 8 bases. CDR1 and CDR2 from the germline V gene are SGHRS and YFSETQ. V shed 0 bases, J shed 8 bases, and the junction held 7 bases outside the gene matches. The CDR3 is 15 residues long. Looking up the rest from reference TRBV5-1 and TRBJ2-1 gives the full variable domain: KAGVTQTPRYLIKTRGQQVTLSCSPISGHRSVSWYQQTPGQGLQFLFEYFSETQRNKGNFPGRFSGRQFSNSRSEMNVSTLELGDSALYLCASSLGTGNRDEQFFGPGTRLTVL.

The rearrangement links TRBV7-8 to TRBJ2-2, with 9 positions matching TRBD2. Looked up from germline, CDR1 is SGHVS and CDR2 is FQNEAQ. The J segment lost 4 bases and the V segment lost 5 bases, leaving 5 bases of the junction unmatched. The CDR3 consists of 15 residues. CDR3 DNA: TGTGCCAGCAGCCCGCAGACTAGCGGCACCGGGGAGCTGTTTTTT. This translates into CASSPQTSGTGELFF.